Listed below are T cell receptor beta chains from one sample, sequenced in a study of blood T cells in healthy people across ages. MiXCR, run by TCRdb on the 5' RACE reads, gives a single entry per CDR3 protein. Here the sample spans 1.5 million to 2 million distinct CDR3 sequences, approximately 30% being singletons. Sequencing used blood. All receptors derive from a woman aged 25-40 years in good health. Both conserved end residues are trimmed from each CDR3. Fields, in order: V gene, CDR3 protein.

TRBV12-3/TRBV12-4,ASRFQGGDYEQY
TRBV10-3,AISESTRRDEQF
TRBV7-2,ASSPDRALDNEQF
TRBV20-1,SARSSGSWRGGLSWEQY
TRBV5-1,ASSSDNPQDTQY
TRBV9,ASSATGGTRVANVLT
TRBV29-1,SGGLAGDPSYNEQF
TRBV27,ASGERAPCGSPLH
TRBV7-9,ASSLLNTGELF
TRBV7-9,ASSLAPTGGSEQY
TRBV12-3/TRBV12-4,ASSLNRGDTQY
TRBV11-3,ASSLVQGALYNEQF
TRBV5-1,ASSLGDRENNEQF
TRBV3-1,ASSLLAGAGETQY
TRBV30,AWTPGTDYGYT
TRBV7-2,ASSFSHGTVVQF
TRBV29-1,SGVGPESSATNEKLF
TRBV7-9,ASSYVGGVDNEQF
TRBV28,ASSTGGSTVTGELF
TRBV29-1,SVKGTGYYGYT
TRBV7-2,ASSLDSGGLSKNIQY
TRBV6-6,ASSDQAGVGETQY
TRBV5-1,ASSLVRTSGYTDTQY
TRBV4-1,ASNQEQQLDQPQH
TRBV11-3,ASSQRQGANEQF
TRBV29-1,SVVRTGGYGQY
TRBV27,ASSVSPSGTDTQY
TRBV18,ASSTGTAHLYEQY
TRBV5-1,ASSSPDRGHYEQY
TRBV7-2,ASSQRERVEQF
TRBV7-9,ASSLTPTEGERPEAF
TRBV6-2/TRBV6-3,ASRLAPYEQY
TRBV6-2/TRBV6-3,ASNILAGETDTQY
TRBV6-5,ASSYTPVTDTQY
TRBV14,ASSRDLTGEQY
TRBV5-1,ASGRDVQETQY
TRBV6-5,ASSYKGFGIETQY
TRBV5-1,ASSFGAAGVSGSTIY
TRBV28,ASSRKGQGGTQY
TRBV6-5,AGSPDPAGRLGEQY
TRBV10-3,AISAGLIVYEQY
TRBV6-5,ASSPGTETMSYT
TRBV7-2,ASSLHSGQLYGYT
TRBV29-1,SARTGNTKAF
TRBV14,ASSQGRPTYEQY